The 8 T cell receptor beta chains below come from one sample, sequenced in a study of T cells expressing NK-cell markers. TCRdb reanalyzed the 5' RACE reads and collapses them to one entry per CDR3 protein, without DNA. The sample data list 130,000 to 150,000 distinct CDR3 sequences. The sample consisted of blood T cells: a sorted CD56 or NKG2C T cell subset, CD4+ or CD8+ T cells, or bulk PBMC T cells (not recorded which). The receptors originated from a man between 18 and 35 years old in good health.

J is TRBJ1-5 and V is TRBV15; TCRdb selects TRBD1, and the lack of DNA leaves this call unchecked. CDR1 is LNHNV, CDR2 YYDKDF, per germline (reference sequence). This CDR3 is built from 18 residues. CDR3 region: CATSNTAGGSLSNQPQHF.

The CDR3 sequence is CSALSGLAGSGEQYF. The V gene is TRBV20-1, the J gene TRBJ2-7; TCRdb gives TRBD2 as the D gene, but with no DNA this cannot be confirmed. Germline lookup yields CDR1 DFQATT and CDR2 SNEGSKA (reference sequence). The CDR3 is 15 residues long.

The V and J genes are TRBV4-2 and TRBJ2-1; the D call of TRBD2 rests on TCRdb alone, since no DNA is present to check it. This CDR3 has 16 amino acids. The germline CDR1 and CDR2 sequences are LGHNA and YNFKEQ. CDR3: CASSHPGTSSYNEQFF.

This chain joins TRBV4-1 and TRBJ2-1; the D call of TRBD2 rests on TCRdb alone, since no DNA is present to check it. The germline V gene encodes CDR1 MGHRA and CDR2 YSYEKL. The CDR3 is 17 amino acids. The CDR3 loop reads CASSQQKGLSSYNEQFF.

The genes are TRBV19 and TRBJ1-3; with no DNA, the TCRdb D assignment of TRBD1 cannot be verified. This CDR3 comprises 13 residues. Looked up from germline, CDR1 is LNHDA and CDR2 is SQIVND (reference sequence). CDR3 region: CASFRDFGNTIYF.

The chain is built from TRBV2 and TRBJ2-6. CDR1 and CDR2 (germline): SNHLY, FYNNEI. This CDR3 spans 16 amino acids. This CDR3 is CASRGLTASGANVLTF. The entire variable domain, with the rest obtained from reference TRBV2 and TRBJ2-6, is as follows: EPEVTQTPSHQVTQMGQEVILRCVPISNHLYFYWYRQILGQKVEFLVSFYNNEISEKSEIFDDQFSVERPDGSNFTLKIRSTKLEDSAMYFCASRGLTASGANVLTFGAGSRLTVL.

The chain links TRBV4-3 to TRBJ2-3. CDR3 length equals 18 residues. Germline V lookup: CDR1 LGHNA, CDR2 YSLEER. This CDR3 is CASSPYQTLESGTDTQYF.

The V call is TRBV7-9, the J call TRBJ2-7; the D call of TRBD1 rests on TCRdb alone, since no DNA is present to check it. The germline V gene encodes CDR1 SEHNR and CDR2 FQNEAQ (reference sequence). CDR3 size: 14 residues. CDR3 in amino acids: CASSLVGGPYEQYF.